These T cell receptor beta chains were read from a single sample in a study of cytomegalovirus exposure and HLA in healthy donors. The repertoire was sequenced with immunoSEQ multiplex PCR; TCRdb's copy has only in-frame clones and lacks some. The table records tens of thousands of clones, around 80% of them present only once. The sample comprised PBMCs. The receptors shown here come from a man between 50 and 59 years old in good health and CMV-seropositive. Each CDR3 is given with its conserved first and last residue. The order of the fields is V gene, J gene, CDR3 protein.

v_call: TRBV29-1
j_call: TRBJ2-5
cdr3_aa: CSVDSLYVETQYF

v_call: TRBV10-3
j_call: TRBJ2-3
cdr3_aa: CAISRGTSGRDTDTQYF

v_call: TRBV7-9
j_call: TRBJ2-7
cdr3_aa: CSSSRTGGTYEQYF

v_call: TRBV27
j_call: TRBJ1-5
cdr3_aa: CASSPSGRRQPQHF

v_call: TRBV6-5
j_call: TRBJ1-4
cdr3_aa: CASGRTGGVKLFF

v_call: TRBV18
j_call: TRBJ2-7
cdr3_aa: CASSPGTGSAYEQYF

v_call: TRBV7-9
j_call: TRBJ2-7
cdr3_aa: CSSSLGTSGLYEQYF

v_call: TRBV5-3
j_call: TRBJ1-5
cdr3_aa: CARSFAGTGDQPQHF

v_call: TRBV6-5
j_call: TRBJ1-5
cdr3_aa: CASSTDRGFQPQHF

v_call: TRBV7-9
j_call: NA
cdr3_aa: CASSRTGGTYEQYF

v_call: TRBV28
j_call: TRBJ1-2
cdr3_aa: CASSLTYLSGYTF

v_call: TRBV29-1
j_call: TRBJ2-1
cdr3_aa: CSVGVAGGPKNEQFF

v_call: TRBV7-2
j_call: TRBJ2-2
cdr3_aa: CASSSQRHTGELFF

v_call: TRBV6-1
j_call: TRBJ2-2
cdr3_aa: CASSVVAVNTGELFF

v_call: TRBV2
j_call: TRBJ2-5
cdr3_aa: CASSVSGRVSTQYF

v_call: TRBV9
j_call: TRBJ2-3
cdr3_aa: CASSFRGPSTDTQYF

v_call: TRBV9
j_call: TRBJ2-1
cdr3_aa: CASGGGRPWMFF

v_call: TRBV7-2
j_call: TRBJ2-5
cdr3_aa: CASSIRQETQYF

v_call: TRBV4-2
j_call: TRBJ2-5
cdr3_aa: CASSRGTGVREETQYF

v_call: TRBV7-2
j_call: TRBJ2-1
cdr3_aa: CASSFQASLAGHEQFF

v_call: TRBV11-2
j_call: TRBJ1-4
cdr3_aa: CASSRGVTNEKLFF

v_call: TRBV11-2
j_call: TRBJ2-7
cdr3_aa: CASAPGLIYEQYF